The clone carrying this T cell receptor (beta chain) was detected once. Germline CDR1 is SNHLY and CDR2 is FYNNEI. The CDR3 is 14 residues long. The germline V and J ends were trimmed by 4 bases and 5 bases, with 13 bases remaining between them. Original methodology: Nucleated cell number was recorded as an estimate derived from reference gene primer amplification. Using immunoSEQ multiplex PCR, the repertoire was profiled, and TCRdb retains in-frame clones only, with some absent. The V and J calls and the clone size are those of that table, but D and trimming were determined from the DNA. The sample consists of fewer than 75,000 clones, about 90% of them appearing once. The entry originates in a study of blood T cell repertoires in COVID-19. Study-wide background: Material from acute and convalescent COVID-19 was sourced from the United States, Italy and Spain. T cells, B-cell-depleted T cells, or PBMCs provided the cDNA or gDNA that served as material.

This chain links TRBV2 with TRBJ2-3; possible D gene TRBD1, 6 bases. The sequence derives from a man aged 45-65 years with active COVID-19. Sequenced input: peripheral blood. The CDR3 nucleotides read TGTGCCAGCAGTGTAAGAGGGGGAGTAGATACGCAGTATTTT. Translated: CASSVRGGVDTQYF. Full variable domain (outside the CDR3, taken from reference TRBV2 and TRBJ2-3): EPEVTQTPSHQVTQMGQEVILRCVPISNHLYFYWYRQILGQKVEFLVSFYNNEISEKSEIFDDQFSVERPDGSNFTLKIRSTKLEDSAMYFCASSVRGGVDTQYFGPGTRLTVL.